This T cell receptor beta chain was documented in a study of CD8+CD57+ T cells in acquired aplastic anemia listed by TCRdb under 2018. Background on the whole study: Extracted DNA from sorted CD4+ and CD8+ cells averaged approximately 3 ug, ranging from roughly 0.2 to 30 ug. A CD8+CD57+ expansion meant a frequency higher than the mean frequency seen in healthy subjects.

Sequences DFQATT (CDR1) and SNEGSKA (CDR2) are obtained from the germline V gene (reference sequence). V is pruned by 3 bases and J by 1 base, leaving 9 bases of the junction without a gene match. The CDR3 starts with the cysteine, ends with the phenylalanine, and has 15 residues. The sequence is cut down to CDR3 DNA, 45 bases in frame from base 1. Flow cytometry had shown CD8+CD57+ cell expansion in the patients selected for sequencing. Severe acquired aplastic anemia was diagnosed in all patients according to International Study of Aplastic Anemia and Agranulocytosis and Camitta criteria. No therapy had been received by the patients at the time of blood sampling. The study deep-sequenced TCR repertoires of sorted CD4+ and CD8+ blood T cells from severe aplastic anemia patients and healthy subjects. Patients were enrolled in the USA under clinicaltrials.gov protocols 00001620, 01623167, 00001397, 00071045, 00081523 and 00961064. Ficoll-Paque density gradient centrifugation was used to isolate peripheral blood mononuclear cells. Before DNA was extracted, CD4+ and CD8+ T cells were sorted using either FACS or magnetic beads.

Study-wide findings and limitations: No significant difference in CD8+ Simpson's diversity was found between patients and healthy controls (P=0.060). About 30 CD8+ CDR3 sequences were found in both patients and controls but appeared to be highly expressed in patients and within the immunodominant clones of the patients.

This clonotype was recorded at least ten times. This clone's antigen is unknown. One base away there is no much larger clone; base qualities are not given. Genomic DNA was used as template for profiling of TCR beta VDJ combinations and CDR3 sequences. An Illumina HiSeq 2000 was used for TCR repertoire sequencing. Regarding the original processing steps: Repertoires were assessed using TRBV/TRBJ rearrangement plots, CDR3 size and DJ length profiles, and Simpson's diversity index. The most abundant DNA sequence in the deep sequencing data was taken as the immunodominant clone. CDR3 amino acid sequences were screened for sharing across subjects and were compared with published repertoires and the VDJdb database. TCRdb trimmed public reads at Q25 via fastp, called clones via MiXCR and kept in-frame beta chains. Each entry merges the rows of one CDR3 protein and shows their most common DNA and genes. The V and J calls, along with clone size, are taken from TCRdb and not from the paper's own processing. This sample has 300,000 or so distinct CDR3 sequences in its table, and approximately 60% of those were observed once. The top ten clones comprise around 1.3% of the sample.

The rearranged chain carries TRBV20-1 and TRBJ2-7; 7 central nucleotides agree with TRBD1. This TCR derives from a human donor with aplastic anemia. Material: sorted CD4+, CD8+, or CD8+CD57+ T cells (not recorded which) from PBMCs. The CDR3 protein: CSARWGQGVSYEQYF. The nucleotides read TGCAGTGCTAGGTGGGGGCAGGGGGTATCCTACGAGCAGTACTTC.